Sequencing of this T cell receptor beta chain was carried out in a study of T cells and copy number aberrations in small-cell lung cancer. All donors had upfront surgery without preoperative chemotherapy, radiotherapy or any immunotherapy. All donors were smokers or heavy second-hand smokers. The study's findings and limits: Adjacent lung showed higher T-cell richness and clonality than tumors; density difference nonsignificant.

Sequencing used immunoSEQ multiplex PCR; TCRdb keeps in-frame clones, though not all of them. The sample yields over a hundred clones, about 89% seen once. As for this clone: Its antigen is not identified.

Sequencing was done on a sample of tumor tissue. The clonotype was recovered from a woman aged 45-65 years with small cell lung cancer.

The CDR3 DNA sequence: TGTGCCAGCAGTTTACGGGCTAGCGGGAGGACCTACGAGCAGTACTTC. Amino acids: CASSLRASGRTYEQYF. The chain combines TRBV28 with TRBJ2-7; 11 bases map to TRBD2. The CDR3 runs 16 residues. The germline V gene has CDR1 MDHEN and CDR2 SYDVKM. Trimming removed 2 bases from V and 2 bases from J; junction bases left unmatched: 5.